Listed below are T cell receptor beta chains from one sample, sequenced in a study of cytomegalovirus exposure and HLA in healthy donors. Clones were sequenced by immunoSEQ multiplex PCR, and TCRdb holds only the in-frame ones, with some missing. The sample records 150,000 to 200,000 clones, roughly 84% being singletons. Sequencing was carried out using PBMCs. All receptors derive from a man younger than 35 in good health and CMV-seropositive. Each CDR3 is given with its conserved first and last residue.

TRBJ2-1,TRBV28,CASSRLAGGYNEQFF
TRBJ2-3,TRBV6-5,CASSYISGTGADTQYF
TRBJ1-1,TRBV19,CASSISGRGTEAFF
TRBJ1-2,TRBV28,CASSPQGRRNYGYTF
TRBJ2-1,TRBV27,CASMGQGESNEQFF
TRBJ2-5,TRBV5-1,CASLGLAGAETQYF
TRBJ2-7,TRBV19,CASIGLANHEQYF
TRBJ2-4,TRBV5-4,CASSSRTGKTKNIQYF
TRBJ2-1,TRBV19,CASSIGGTGEQFF
TRBJ2-7,TRBV4-2,CASSPTGTGLYEQYF
TRBJ1-4,TRBV6-1,CASSRDRAIEKLFF
TRBJ2-1,TRBV5-1,CASSLADRRYNEQFF
TRBJ1-2,TRBV28,CASSWGLREGYTF
TRBJ1-5,TRBV27,CASSLKGIGSQPQHF
TRBJ2-7,TRBV19,CASSIFLGEPYEQYF
TRBJ2-4,TRBV29-1,CSVEDAAGGTKNIQYF
TRBJ2-1,TRBV6-1,CASRVAGEGEQFF
TRBJ2-1,TRBV2,CASRSTSGSHEQFF
TRBJ1-3,TRBV4-2,CASSQDMGSGNTIYF
TRBJ2-6,TRBV19,CASTGQGANVLTF
TRBJ2-6,TRBV6-1,CASSDYSSGANVLTF
TRBJ2-1,TRBV29-1,CSVRTRVNEQFF
TRBJ2-1,TRBV7-2,CASSDPGLAGYEQFF
TRBJ1-1,TRBV28,CASSFRQGKNTEAFF
TRBJ2-7,TRBV5-1,CASSPEAGRAGYEQYF
TRBJ2-7,TRBV28,CASSSLTPTSYEQYF
TRBJ2-1,TRBV11-2,CASSLAGLVNNEQFF
TRBJ2-7,TRBV29-1,CSVAGGAGGTYEQYF
TRBJ2-4,TRBV5-1,CASSLTLAVTQNIQYF
TRBJ2-7,TRBV30,CAWAGDRAYEQYF